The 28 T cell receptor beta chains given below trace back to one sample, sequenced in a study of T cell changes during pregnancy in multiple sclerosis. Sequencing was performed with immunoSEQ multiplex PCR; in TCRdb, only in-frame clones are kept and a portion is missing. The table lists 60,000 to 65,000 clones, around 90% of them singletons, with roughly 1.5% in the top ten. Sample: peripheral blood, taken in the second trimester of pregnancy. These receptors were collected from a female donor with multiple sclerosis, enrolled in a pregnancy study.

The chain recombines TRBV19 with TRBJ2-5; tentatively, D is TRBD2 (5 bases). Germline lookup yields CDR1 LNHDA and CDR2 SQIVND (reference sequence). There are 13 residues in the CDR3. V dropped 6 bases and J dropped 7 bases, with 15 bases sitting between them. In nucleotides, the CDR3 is TGTGCCAGTAGGATAACTAGGCCTGGGACCCAGTACTTC. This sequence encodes CASRITRPGTQYF.

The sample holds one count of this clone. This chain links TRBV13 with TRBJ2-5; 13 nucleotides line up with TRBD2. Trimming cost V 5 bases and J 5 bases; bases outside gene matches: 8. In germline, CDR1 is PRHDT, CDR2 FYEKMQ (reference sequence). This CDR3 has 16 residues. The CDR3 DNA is TGTGCCAGCAGCATACGACTAGCGGGAGGAATTGAGACCCAGTACTTC. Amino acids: CASSIRLAGGIETQYF.

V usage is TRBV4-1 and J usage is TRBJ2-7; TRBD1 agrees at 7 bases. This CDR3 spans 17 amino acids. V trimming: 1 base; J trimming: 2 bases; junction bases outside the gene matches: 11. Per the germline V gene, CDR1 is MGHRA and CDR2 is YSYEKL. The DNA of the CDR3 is TGCGCCAGCAGCCAAGGCGCAGGGGGTCTTTCCACCTACGAGCAGTACTTC. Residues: CASSQGAGGLSTYEQYF.

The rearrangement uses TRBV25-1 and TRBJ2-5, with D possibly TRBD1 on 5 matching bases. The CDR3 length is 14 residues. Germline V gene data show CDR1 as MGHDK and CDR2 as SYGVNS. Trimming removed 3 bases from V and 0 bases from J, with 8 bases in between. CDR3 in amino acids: CASSETAYQETQYF. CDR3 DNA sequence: TGTGCCAGCAGTGAGACAGCGTACCAAGAGACCCAGTACTTC.

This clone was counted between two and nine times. For the CDR3, the DNA is TGTGCCAGTAGCCCAGGGTGGCAGCCCCAGCATTTT. It translates to CASSPGWQPQHF. The chain is built from TRBV19 and TRBJ1-5; a weak D match, TRBD1 (5 bases). The germline V gene encodes CDR1 LNHDA and CDR2 SQIVND (reference sequence). This CDR3 contains 12 residues. Trimming stripped 6 bases from V and 7 bases from J, with 10 bases between.

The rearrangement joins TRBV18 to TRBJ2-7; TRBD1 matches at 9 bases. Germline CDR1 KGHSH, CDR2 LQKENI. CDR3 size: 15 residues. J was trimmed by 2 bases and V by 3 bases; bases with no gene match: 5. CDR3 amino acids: CASSPRTGETYEQYF. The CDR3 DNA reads TGTGCCAGCTCACCGAGGACAGGGGAAACCTACGAGCAGTACTTC.

In nucleotides, the CDR3 is TGTGCCAGCAGCTTAATAGCGGGAGTTAGTGAGCAGTTCTTC. Its translation: CASSLIAGVSEQFF. This rearrangement joins TRBV7-6 to TRBJ2-1; 9 bases align to TRBD2. The CDR3 runs 14 residues. Germline V gene lookup returns CDR1 SGHVS and CDR2 FNYEAQ. V dropped 2 bases and J dropped 9; count of bases not matched to a gene: 5. The variable domain in full, with the rest retrieved from reference TRBV7-6 and TRBJ2-1, is GAGVSQSPRYKVTKRGQDVALRCDPISGHVSLYWYRQALGQGPEFLTYFNYEAQQDKSGLPNDRFSAERPEGSISTLTIQRTEQRDSAMYRCASSLIAGVSEQFFGPGTRLTVL.

The CDR3 region is CASSLRPSSYNSPLHF. The CDR3 coding sequence is TGTGCCAGCAGTTTGAGGCCGAGCTCCTATAATTCACCCCTCCACTTT. The chain joins TRBV28 to TRBJ1-6, with D unclear. Trimming left V 3 bases short and J 0 bases short, with 9 bases between. The germline gives CDR1 MDHEN, CDR2 SYDVKM. There are 16 residues in the CDR3.

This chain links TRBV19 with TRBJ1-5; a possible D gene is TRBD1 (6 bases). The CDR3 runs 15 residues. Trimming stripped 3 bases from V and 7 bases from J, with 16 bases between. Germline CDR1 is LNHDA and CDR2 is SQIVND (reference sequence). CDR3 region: CASSIPGTLAQPQHF. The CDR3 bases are TGTGCCAGTAGTATTCCCGGGACATTAGCCCAGCCCCAGCATTTT.

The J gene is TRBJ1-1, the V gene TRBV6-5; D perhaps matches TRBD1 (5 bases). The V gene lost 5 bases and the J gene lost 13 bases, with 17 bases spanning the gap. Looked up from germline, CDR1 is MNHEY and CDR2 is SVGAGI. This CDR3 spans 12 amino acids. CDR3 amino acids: CASSESGDYGFF. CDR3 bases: TGTGCCAGCAGTGAATCCGGGGACTATGGTTTCTTT.

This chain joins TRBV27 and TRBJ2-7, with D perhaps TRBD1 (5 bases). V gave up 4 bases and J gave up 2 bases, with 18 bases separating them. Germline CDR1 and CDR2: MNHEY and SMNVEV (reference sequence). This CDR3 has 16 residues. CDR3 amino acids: CASSSPPSTVAYEQYF. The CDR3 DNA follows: TGTGCCAGCAGTTCCCCCCCTTCGACAGTTGCCTACGAGCAGTACTTC.

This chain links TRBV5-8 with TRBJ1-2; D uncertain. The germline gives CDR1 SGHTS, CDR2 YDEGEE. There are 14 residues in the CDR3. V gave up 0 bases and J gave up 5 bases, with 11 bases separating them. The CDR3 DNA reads TGTGCCAGCAGCTTGGCTGGGAGAAGGTATGGCTACACCTTC. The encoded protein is CASSLAGRRYGYTF.

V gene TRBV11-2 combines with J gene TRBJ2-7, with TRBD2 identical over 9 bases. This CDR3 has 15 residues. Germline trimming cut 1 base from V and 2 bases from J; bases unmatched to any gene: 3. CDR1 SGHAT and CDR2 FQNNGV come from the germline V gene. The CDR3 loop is CASSLGTSVAYEQYF. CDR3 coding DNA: TGTGCCAGCAGCTTAGGGACTAGCGTAGCCTACGAGCAGTACTTC.

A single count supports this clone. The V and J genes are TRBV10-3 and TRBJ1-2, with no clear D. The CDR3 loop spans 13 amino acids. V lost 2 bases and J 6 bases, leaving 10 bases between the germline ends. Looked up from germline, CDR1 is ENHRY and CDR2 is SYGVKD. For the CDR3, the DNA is TGTGCCATCAGTGAGGAGGCAGAGGATGGCTACACCTTC. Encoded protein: CAISEEAEDGYTF.

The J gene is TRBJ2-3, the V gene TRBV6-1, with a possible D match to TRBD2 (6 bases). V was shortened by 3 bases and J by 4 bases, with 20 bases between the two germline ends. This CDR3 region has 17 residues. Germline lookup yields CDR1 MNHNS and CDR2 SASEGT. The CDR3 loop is CASSEPGQGGNADTQYF. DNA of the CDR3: TGTGCCAGCAGTGAGCCGGGGCAGGGAGGTAACGCAGATACGCAGTATTTT.

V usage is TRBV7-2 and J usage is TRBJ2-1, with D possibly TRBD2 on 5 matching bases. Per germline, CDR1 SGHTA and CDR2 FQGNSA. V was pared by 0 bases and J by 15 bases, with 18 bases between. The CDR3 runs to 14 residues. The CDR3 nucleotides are TGTGCCAGCAGCTTAGCTTTGGGAGCGGCAGATGTGTTCTTC. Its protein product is CASSLALGAADVFF.

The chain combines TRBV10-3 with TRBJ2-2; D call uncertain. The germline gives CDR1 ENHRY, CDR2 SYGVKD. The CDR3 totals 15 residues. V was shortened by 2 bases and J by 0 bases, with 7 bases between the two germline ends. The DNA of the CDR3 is TGTGCCATCAGTGAGCGTGTGTCGAACACCGGGGAGCTGTTTTTT. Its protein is CAISERVSNTGELFF.

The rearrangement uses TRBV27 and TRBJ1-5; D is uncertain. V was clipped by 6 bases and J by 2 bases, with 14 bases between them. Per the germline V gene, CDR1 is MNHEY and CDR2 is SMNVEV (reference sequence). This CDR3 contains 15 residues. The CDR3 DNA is TGTGCCAGCAGCCCCGTCAGTCCAGGCAATCAGCCCCAGCATTTT. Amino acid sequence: CASSPVSPGNQPQHF.

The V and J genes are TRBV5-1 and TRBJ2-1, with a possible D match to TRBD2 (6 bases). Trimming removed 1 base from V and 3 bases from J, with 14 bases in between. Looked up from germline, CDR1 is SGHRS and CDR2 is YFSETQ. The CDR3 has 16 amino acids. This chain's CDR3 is CASSLSASALYNEQFF. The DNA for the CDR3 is TGCGCCAGCAGCTTGTCGGCTAGCGCACTCTACAATGAGCAGTTCTTC.

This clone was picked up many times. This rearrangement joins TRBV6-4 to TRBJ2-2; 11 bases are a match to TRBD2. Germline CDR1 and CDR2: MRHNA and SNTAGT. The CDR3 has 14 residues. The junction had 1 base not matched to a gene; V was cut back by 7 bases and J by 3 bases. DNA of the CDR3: TGTGCCAGCAAACTAGCGGGAGACACCGGGGAGCTGTTTTTT. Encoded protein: CASKLAGDTGELFF.

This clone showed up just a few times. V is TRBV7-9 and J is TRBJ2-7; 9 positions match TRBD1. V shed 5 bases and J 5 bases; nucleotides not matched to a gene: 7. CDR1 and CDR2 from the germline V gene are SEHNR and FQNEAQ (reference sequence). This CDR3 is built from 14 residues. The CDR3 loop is CASSLGQGVNEQYF. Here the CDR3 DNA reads TGTGCCAGCAGCCTGGGACAGGGCGTCAACGAGCAGTACTTC.

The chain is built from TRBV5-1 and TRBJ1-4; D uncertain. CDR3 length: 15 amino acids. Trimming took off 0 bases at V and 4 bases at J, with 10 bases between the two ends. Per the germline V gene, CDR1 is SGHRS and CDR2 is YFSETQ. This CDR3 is CASSLELFRNEKLFF. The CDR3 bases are TGCGCCAGCAGCTTGGAATTATTTCGTAATGAAAAACTGTTTTTT.

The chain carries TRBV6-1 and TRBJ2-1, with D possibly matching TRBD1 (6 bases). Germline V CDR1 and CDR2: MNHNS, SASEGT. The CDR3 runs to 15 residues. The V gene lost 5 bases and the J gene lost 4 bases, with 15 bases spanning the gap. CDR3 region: CASSLTGMRYNEQFF. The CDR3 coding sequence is TGTGCCAGCAGTCTGACAGGAATGCGGTACAATGAGCAGTTCTTC.

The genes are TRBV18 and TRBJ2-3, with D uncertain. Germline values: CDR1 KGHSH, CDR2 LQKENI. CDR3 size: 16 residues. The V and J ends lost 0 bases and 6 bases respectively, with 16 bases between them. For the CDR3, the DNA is TGTGCCAGCTCACCACCCCGGAGAATCGCGGTTGATACGCAGTATTTT. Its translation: CASSPPRRIAVDTQYF.

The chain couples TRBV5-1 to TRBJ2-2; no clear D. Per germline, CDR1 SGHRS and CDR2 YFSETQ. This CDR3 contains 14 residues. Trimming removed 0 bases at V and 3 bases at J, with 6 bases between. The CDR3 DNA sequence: TGCGCCAGCAGCTTGGTGGCTTACACCGGGGAGCTGTTTTTT. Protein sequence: CASSLVAYTGELFF.

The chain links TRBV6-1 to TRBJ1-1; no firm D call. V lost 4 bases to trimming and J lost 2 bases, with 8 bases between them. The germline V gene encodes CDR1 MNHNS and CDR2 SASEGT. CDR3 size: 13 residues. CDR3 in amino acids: CASSVGYNTEAFF. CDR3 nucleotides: TGTGCCAGCAGTGTGGGCTACAACACTGAAGCTTTCTTT.

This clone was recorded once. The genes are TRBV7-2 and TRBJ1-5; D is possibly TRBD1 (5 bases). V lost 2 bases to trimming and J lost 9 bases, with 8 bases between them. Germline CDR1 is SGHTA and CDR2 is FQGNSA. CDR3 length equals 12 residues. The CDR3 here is CASSLSQGPQHF. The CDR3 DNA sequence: TGTGCCAGCAGCTTAAGTCAGGGGCCCCAGCATTTT. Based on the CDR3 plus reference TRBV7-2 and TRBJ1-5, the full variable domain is GAGVSQSPSNKVTEKGKDVELRCDPISGHTALYWYRQSLGQGLEFLIYFQGNSAPDKSGLPSDRFSAERTGGSVSTLTIQRTQQEDSAVYLCASSLSQGPQHFGDGTRLSIL.

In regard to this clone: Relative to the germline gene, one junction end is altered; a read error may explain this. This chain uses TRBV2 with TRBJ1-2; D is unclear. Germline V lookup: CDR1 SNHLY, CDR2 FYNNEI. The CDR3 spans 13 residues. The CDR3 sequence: CASREDWNYGYTF. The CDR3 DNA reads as TGTGCCAGCAGGGAAGACTGGAACTATGGCTACACCTTC.